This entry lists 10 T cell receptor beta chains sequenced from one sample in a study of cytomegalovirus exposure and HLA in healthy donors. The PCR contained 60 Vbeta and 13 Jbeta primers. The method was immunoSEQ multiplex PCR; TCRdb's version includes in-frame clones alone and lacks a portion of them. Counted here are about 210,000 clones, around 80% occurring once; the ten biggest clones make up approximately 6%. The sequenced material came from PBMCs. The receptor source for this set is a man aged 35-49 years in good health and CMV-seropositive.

CDR3 protein: CASSSFRETAAFF. CDR3 nucleotide sequence: TGTGCCAGCAGCTCGTTCAGGGAAACGGCGGCTTTCTTT. The gene calls are TRBV7-2 and TRBJ1-1; the D gene is possibly TRBD1 (5 bases). This CDR3 has 13 amino acids. Germline CDR1 reads SGHTA; CDR2 reads FQGNSA. V was shortened by 4 bases and J by 11 bases, with 17 bases between the two germline ends.

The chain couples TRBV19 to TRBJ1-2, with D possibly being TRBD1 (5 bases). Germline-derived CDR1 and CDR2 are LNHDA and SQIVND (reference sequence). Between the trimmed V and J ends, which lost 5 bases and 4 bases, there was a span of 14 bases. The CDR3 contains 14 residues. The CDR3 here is CASSHSAGGYGYTF. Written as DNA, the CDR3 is TGTGCCAGTAGTCATTCGGCGGGGGGCTATGGCTACACCTTC.

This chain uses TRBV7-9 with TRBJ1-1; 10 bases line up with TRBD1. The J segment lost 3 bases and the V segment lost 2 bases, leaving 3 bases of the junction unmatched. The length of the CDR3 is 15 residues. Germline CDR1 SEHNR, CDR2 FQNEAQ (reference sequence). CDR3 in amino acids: CASSLRQGADTEAFF. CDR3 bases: TGTGCCAGCAGCTTACGACAGGGGGCCGACACTGAAGCTTTCTTT.

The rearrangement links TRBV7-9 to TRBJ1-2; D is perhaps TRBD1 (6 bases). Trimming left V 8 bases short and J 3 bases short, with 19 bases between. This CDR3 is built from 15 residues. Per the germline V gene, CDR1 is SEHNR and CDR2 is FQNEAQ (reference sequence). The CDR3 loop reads CASARAGASDYGYTF. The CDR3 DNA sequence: TGTGCCAGCGCTCGCGCGGGGGCCAGTGACTATGGCTACACCTTC.

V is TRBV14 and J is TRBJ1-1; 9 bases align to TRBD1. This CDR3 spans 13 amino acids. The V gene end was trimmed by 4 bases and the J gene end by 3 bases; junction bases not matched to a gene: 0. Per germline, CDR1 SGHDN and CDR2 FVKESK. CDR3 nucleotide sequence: TGTGCCAGCAGCCGACAGGGGGACACTGAAGCTTTCTTT. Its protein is CASSRQGDTEAFF. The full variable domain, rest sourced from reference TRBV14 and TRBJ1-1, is EAGVTQFPSHSVIEKGQTVTLRCDPISGHDNLYWYRRVMGKEIKFLLHFVKESKQDESGMPNNRFLAERTGGTYSTLKVQPAELEDSGVYFCASSRQGDTEAFFGQGTRLTVV.

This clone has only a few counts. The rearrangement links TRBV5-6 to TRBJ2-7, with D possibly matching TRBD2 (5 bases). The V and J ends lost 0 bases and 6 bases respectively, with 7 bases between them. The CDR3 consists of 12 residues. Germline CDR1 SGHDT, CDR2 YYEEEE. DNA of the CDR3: TGTGCCAGCAGCTTGGGGACTCGCGAGCAGTACGTC. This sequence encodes CASSLGTREQYV.

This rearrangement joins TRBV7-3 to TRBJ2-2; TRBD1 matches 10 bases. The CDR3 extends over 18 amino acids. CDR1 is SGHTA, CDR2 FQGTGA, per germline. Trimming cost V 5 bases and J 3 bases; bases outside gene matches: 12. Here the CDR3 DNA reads TGTGCCAGCAGCGAACCCGCTTACGGGACAGGGGACACCGGGGAGCTGTTTTTT. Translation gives CASSEPAYGTGDTGELFF.

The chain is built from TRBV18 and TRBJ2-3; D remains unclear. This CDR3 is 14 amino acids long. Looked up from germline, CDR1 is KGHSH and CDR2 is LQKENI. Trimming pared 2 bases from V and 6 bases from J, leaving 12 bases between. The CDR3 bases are TGTGCCAGCTCACCAGCGGTCCCCCCCGATACGCAGTATTTT. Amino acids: CASSPAVPPDTQYF.

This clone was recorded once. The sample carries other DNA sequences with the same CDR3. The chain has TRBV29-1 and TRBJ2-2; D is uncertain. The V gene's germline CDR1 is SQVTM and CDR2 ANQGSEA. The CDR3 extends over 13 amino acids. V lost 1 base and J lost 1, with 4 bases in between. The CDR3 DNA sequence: TGCAGCGTTGAAGGCGGGAACACCGGGGAGCTGTTTTTT. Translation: CSVEGGNTGELFF.

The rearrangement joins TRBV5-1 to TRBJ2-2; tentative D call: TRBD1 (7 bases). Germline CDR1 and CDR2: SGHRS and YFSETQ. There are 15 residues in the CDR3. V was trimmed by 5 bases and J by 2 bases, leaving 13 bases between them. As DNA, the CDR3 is TGCGCCAGCAGGGCGGGGACAGATAACACCGGGGAGCTGTTTTTT. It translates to CASRAGTDNTGELFF.